A single sample gave rise to the 9 T cell receptor beta chains below, sequenced in a study of blood T cell repertoires in COVID-19. The method was immunoSEQ multiplex PCR; TCRdb's version includes in-frame clones alone and lacks a portion of them. This table holds over 250,000 clones, 80% to 90% found once. The sequencing input was PBMCs or T cells enriched from blood (not recorded which). These receptors all stem from a man aged 40-49 years who had recovered from COVID-19.

CDR3 in amino acids: CASSNGQGVSRRDQPQHF. The CDR3 bases are TGTGCCAGCTCAAATGGACAGGGGGTTTCGCGTCGCGATCAGCCCCAGCATTTT. V is TRBV18 and J is TRBJ1-5, with 10 bases matching TRBD1. Per the germline V gene, CDR1 is KGHSH and CDR2 is LQKENI. The CDR3 length is 18 residues. J was trimmed by 5 bases and V by 5 bases; bases with no gene match: 15.

This clone was seen a single time. The CDR3 protein is CASSSLGTGGSPLHF. CDR3 sequence (DNA): TGTGCCAGCAGTTCTCTGGGGACAGGGGGTTCACCCCTCCACTTT. The chain combines TRBV28 with TRBJ1-6; 11 nucleotides agree with TRBD1. Germline V gene lookup returns CDR1 MDHEN and CDR2 SYDVKM. With V trimmed by 4 bases and J by 9 bases, 5 bases remained unmatched. This CDR3 has 15 residues.

The chain carries TRBV5-6 and TRBJ1-5, with a possible D match to TRBD1 (5 bases). The CDR3 length is 14 residues. The germline V gene has CDR1 SGHDT and CDR2 YYEEEE. Trimming stripped 0 bases from V and 6 bases from J, with 10 bases between. The CDR3 coding sequence is TGTGCCAGCAGCTTGGAGGGGCGTATTCAGCCCCAGCATTTT. Translated: CASSLEGRIQPQHF.

V usage is TRBV12-3 or TRBV12-4 and J usage is TRBJ1-2; D not resolved. This CDR3 region has 13 residues. The germline V and J ends were trimmed by 3 bases and 2 bases, with 7 bases remaining between them. CDR3 in DNA: TGTGCCAGCAGTTTCCAGCGAAACTATGGCTACACCTTC. Translated: CASSFQRNYGYTF.

CDR3 sequence: CASSQGNRGQLYGYTF. The CDR3 DNA reads as TGCGCCAGCAGCCAAGGAAACAGGGGGCAACTTTATGGCTACACCTTC. J is TRBJ1-2 and V is TRBV4-1; TRBD1 matches 9 bases. Germline V gives CDR1 MGHRA, CDR2 YSYEKL. Germline trimming cut 1 base from V and 5 bases from J; bases unmatched to any gene: 8. This CDR3 is 16 amino acids long.

This clone occurred many times. The V call is TRBV19, the J call TRBJ1-5, with 7 positions matching TRBD1. The V gene end was trimmed by 5 bases and the J gene end by 7 bases; junction bases not matched to a gene: 8. The germline V gene encodes CDR1 LNHDA and CDR2 SQIVND (reference sequence). The length of the CDR3 is 14 residues. This chain's CDR3 is CASSSQTGPQPQHF. The CDR3 DNA reads as TGTGCCAGTAGTTCACAGACAGGGCCACAGCCCCAGCATTTT. Supplemented by reference TRBV19 and TRBJ1-5, the full variable domain reads DGGITQSPKYLFRKEGQNVTLSCEQNLNHDAMYWYRQDPGQGLRLIYYSQIVNDFQKGDIAEGYSVSREKKESFPLTVTSAQKNPTAFYLCASSSQTGPQPQHFGDGTRLSIL.

The gene calls are TRBV4-1 and TRBJ1-2; 7 bases agree with TRBD1. The V gene end was trimmed by 0 bases and the J gene end by 8 bases; junction bases not matched to a gene: 9. Germline V lookup: CDR1 MGHRA, CDR2 YSYEKL. This CDR3 has 15 residues. The CDR3 DNA is TGCGCCAGCAGCCAAGATCTGTCACAGGGGTTAGGCTACACCTTC. Protein sequence: CASSQDLSQGLGYTF.

V gene TRBV30 combines with J gene TRBJ1-1; D is unresolved. This CDR3 contains 11 residues. The germline V and J ends were trimmed by 1 base and 4 bases, with 4 bases remaining between them. Germline V gives CDR1 GTSNPN, CDR2 SVGIG (reference sequence). The CDR3 region is CAWSGSTEAFF. In DNA, the CDR3 is TGTGCCTGGAGTGGGAGCACTGAAGCTTTCTTT.

The chain couples TRBV4-1 to TRBJ1-2; 12 bases fit TRBD1. The J segment lost 4 bases and the V segment lost 4 bases, leaving 13 bases of the junction unmatched. Germline lookup yields CDR1 MGHRA and CDR2 YSYEKL. The CDR3 loop spans 18 amino acids. CDR3 in DNA: TGCGCCAGCAGCCTAGGAGAGCGGGACAGGGGGCGCCTCTATGGCTACACCTTC. Encoded protein: CASSLGERDRGRLYGYTF.